One sample yielded the 21 T cell receptor beta chains listed below, sequenced in a study of cytomegalovirus exposure and HLA in healthy donors. It was with 60 Vbeta and 13 Jbeta primers that the PCR ran. Generated by immunoSEQ multiplex PCR, the TCRdb table keeps only in-frame clones and is missing some. The top ten clones hold 1.5% to 2% of a sample with 200,000 or so clones, about 80% of them seen once. The specimen was PBMCs. Receptors originate from a man aged 18-30 years in good health and CMV-seronegative.

J is TRBJ1-1 and V is TRBV30, with no clear D. This CDR3 has 13 amino acids. CDR1 is GTSNPN and CDR2 is SVGIG in the germline V gene (reference sequence). V gave up 3 bases and J gave up 2 bases, with 10 bases separating them. The chain's CDR3 is CAWSEQVNTEAFF. CDR3 in DNA: TGTGCCTGGAGCGAACAAGTTAACACTGAAGCTTTCTTT.

The chain couples TRBV11-2 to TRBJ2-3, with TRBD2 as a possible D gene (6 bases). This CDR3 is built from 14 residues. Trimming removed 5 bases at V and 3 bases at J, with 12 bases between. Germline CDR1 and CDR2: SGHAT and FQNNGV. The CDR3 loop is CASSTGGGTDTQYF. For the CDR3, the DNA is TGTGCCAGCAGCACCGGGGGTGGTACAGATACGCAGTATTTT. The full variable domain, completed using reference TRBV11-2 and TRBJ2-3, is EAGVAQSPRYKIIEKRQSVAFWCNPISGHATLYWYQQILGQGPKLLIQFQNNGVVDDSQLPKDRFSAERLKGVDSTLKIQPAKLEDSAVYLCASSTGGGTDTQYFGPGTRLTVL.

V is TRBV7-3 and J is TRBJ1-6; D unresolved. The CDR3 contains 15 residues. Trimming left V 1 base short and J 8 bases short, with 12 bases between. Germline V CDR1 and CDR2: SGHTA, FQGTGA. The CDR3 DNA reads as TGTGCCAGCAGCTTAATCGGGGAGGAGGATTCACCCCTCCACTTT. Its protein is CASSLIGEEDSPLHF.

The genes are TRBV7-2 and TRBJ1-2; D unclear. CDR1 is SGHTA, CDR2 FQGNSA, per germline. Trimming pared 2 bases from V and 6 bases from J, leaving 10 bases between. The CDR3 covers 13 residues. The CDR3 region is CASSLSRGDGYTF. DNA for the CDR3: TGTGCCAGCAGCTTATCCCGAGGCGATGGCTACACCTTC.

This chain joins TRBV30 and TRBJ2-3; TRBD2 aligns across 8 bases. The V gene's germline CDR1 is GTSNPN and CDR2 SVGIG (reference sequence). V shed 2 bases, J shed 6 bases, and the junction held 7 bases outside the gene matches. The CDR3 sequence is 14 residues long. CDR3 DNA sequence: TGTGCCTGGAGTAGGAGCGGGAGTAGGGATACGCAGTATTTT. Its translation is CAWSRSGSRDTQYF.

V and J are TRBV29-1 and TRBJ1-2; tentative D call: TRBD1 (5 bases). V shed 5 bases and J shed 6 bases, with 13 bases lying between them. CDR3 length: 12 residues. Germline loops: CDR1 SQVTM, CDR2 ANQGSEA. The CDR3 nucleotides read TGCAGCGTTCCCGACAGATGGAATGGCTACACCTTC. Encoded protein: CSVPDRWNGYTF.

The chain joins TRBV15 to TRBJ2-1; possible D gene TRBD2, 5 bases. The CDR3 totals 13 residues. Germline V gene sequence: CDR1 LNHNV, CDR2 YYDKDF (reference sequence). V shed 0 bases and J shed 10 bases, with 10 bases lying between them. This CDR3 is CATSRDGLAEQFF. The CDR3 nucleotides are TGTGCCACCAGCAGAGATGGATTAGCGGAGCAGTTCTTC.

The V call is TRBV7-6, the J call TRBJ1-3, with a tentative D call TRBD1 (5 bases). The germline gives CDR1 SGHVS, CDR2 FNYEAQ. The CDR3 runs to 14 residues. Trimming cost V 5 bases and J 2 bases, with 10 bases left between them. The CDR3 bases are TGTGCCAGCAGCATGGGAGGGGCTGGAAACACCATATATTTT. It translates to CASSMGGAGNTIYF.

The chain is built from TRBV5-1 and TRBJ2-1, with 14 bases matching TRBD2. The CDR3 extends over 18 amino acids. The V and J ends lost 4 bases and 6 bases, in that order; junction bases with no gene match: 12. Germline V gives CDR1 SGHRS, CDR2 YFSETQ. The CDR3 DNA reads as TGCGCCAGCAGCGCACGTCCCGGGACTAGCGGGAGATTCAATGAGCAGTTCTTC. Protein sequence: CASSARPGTSGRFNEQFF.

This chain connects TRBV7-2 to TRBJ2-2; TRBD2 aligns across 8 bases. This CDR3 is 15 amino acids long. Germline CDR1 and CDR2: SGHTA and FQGNSA. After removal of 2 bases from V and 5 bases from J, the junction contained 4 bases not matched to a gene. Here the CDR3 reads CASSLSRGATGELFF. DNA of the CDR3: TGTGCCAGCAGCTTATCGCGGGGGGCTACCGGGGAGCTGTTTTTT.

The gene calls are TRBV4-3 and TRBJ2-3; 8 positions agree with TRBD1. Germline V CDR1 and CDR2: LGHNA, YSLEER. The V gene end was trimmed by 8 bases and the J gene end by 1 base; junction bases not matched to a gene: 8. The CDR3 sequence is 15 residues long. The chain's CDR3 is CASQGAPGRTDTQYF. In DNA form, the CDR3 reads TGCGCCAGCCAGGGGGCCCCGGGACGCACAGATACGCAGTATTTT.

V and J are TRBV5-8 and TRBJ2-3; the match to TRBD2 covers 11 bases. The V segment lost 1 base and the J segment 3 bases; nucleotides outside the gene matches: 13. The germline gives CDR1 SGHTS, CDR2 YDEGEE. CDR3 length equals 19 residues. The CDR3 region is CASSLMVGEASGRTDTQYF. For the CDR3, the DNA is TGTGCCAGCAGCTTGATGGTAGGGGAGGCTAGCGGGAGGACAGATACGCAGTATTTT.

This clone showed up just a few times. The chain carries TRBV4-3 and TRBJ2-7; 7 nucleotides align to TRBD1. V lost 1 base, J lost 2 bases, and 8 bases stayed unmatched. Germline V gives CDR1 LGHNA, CDR2 YSLEER. The CDR3 contains 16 residues. The CDR3 DNA reads as TGCGCCAGCAGCCAAGGCTCCCCACAGGGGCCCTACGAGCAGTACTTC. This sequence encodes CASSQGSPQGPYEQYF.

CDR3 amino acids: CASSSPGSHHTIHLIHQPQHF. DNA of the CDR3: TGTGCCAGCAGTTCCCCCGGCAGCCATCACACTATTCATCTTATTCATCAGCCCCAGCATTTT. The rearrangement uses TRBV27 and TRBJ1-5; no reliable D call. V lost 4 bases and J 5 bases, leaving 33 bases between the germline ends. Germline V CDR1 and CDR2: MNHEY, SMNVEV (reference sequence). The CDR3 is 21 residues long.

This chain joins TRBV27 and TRBJ2-7; D is unclear. The CDR3 covers 11 residues. CDR1 MNHEY and CDR2 SMNVEV come from the germline V gene (reference sequence). V gave up 4 bases and J gave up 5 bases, with 6 bases separating them. CDR3 DNA sequence: TGTGCCAGCAGTTCCCTCCACGAGCAGTACTTC. Protein sequence: CASSSLHEQYF.

Details on this clone: This specimen includes other DNA sequences encoding the same CDR3. V gene TRBV5-6 combines with J gene TRBJ2-5; 10 bases fit TRBD1. The germline CDR1 and CDR2 sequences are SGHDT and YYEEEE. Losses at the gene ends were 4 bases for V and 7 bases for J; bases not matched to a gene: 13. CDR3 length: 16 amino acids. The CDR3 is CASSLSSGTGVVTQYF. The CDR3 bases are TGTGCCAGCAGCCTCTCCTCGGGGACAGGGGTAGTGACCCAGTACTTC.

The CDR3 DNA is TGTGCCTGGAGTGTACGGTCGTTTGGCTACGAGCAGTACTTC. It translates to CAWSVRSFGYEQYF. The J gene is TRBJ2-7, the V gene TRBV30; D not resolved. Per germline, CDR1 GTSNPN and CDR2 SVGIG (reference sequence). The CDR3 is made up of 14 amino acids. Trimming left V 0 bases short and J 3 bases short, with 12 bases between.

This clone was observed a handful of times. The rearrangement uses TRBV7-3 and TRBJ2-4; D gene unclear. Germline V gives CDR1 SGHTA, CDR2 FQGTGA. The CDR3 runs to 16 residues. V lost 2 bases to trimming and J lost 0 bases, with 11 bases between them. The CDR3 is CASSLGQDKAKNIQYF. The CDR3 region has the DNA TGTGCCAGCAGCTTAGGTCAGGATAAAGCCAAAAACATTCAGTACTTC.

The chain employs TRBV30 and TRBJ2-2; 10 bases match TRBD2. The V gene's germline CDR1 is GTSNPN and CDR2 SVGIG (reference sequence). The CDR3 sequence is 16 residues long. The junction had 6 bases not matched to a gene; V was cut back by 2 bases and J by 3 bases. DNA of the CDR3: TGTGCCTGGAGTTCGCTAGCGGGGGCGGACACCGGGGAGCTGTTTTTT. As protein: CAWSSLAGADTGELFF.

This clone was detected only a few times. The rearrangement joins TRBV6-6 to TRBJ2-5; D not resolved. Trimming removed 6 bases at V and 5 bases at J, with 19 bases between. Germline V gene sequence: CDR1 MNHNY, CDR2 SVGAGI (reference sequence). The length of the CDR3 is 15 residues. Here the CDR3 reads CASSPRSAVGETQYF. The CDR3 nucleotides are TGTGCCAGCAGCCCAAGGTCGGCGGTCGGGGAGACCCAGTACTTC.

V gene TRBV2 combines with J gene TRBJ1-2; 7 bases fit TRBD1. This CDR3 is built from 14 residues. J gave up 5 bases and V 7 bases, and 10 bases lay outside the gene matches. The germline V gene encodes CDR1 SNHLY and CDR2 FYNNEI. CDR3 in DNA: TGTGCCAGCACCCGACAGGGATCGGGGTATGGCTACACCTTC. Translated: CASTRQGSGYGYTF.